This T cell receptor beta chain derives from a study of cytomegalovirus exposure and HLA in healthy donors. General observations from the study: The classifier reportedly diagnosed cytomegalovirus status with high specificity and sensitivity.

As concerns this clone: Its cognate antigen is unknown.

Sequenced by immunoSEQ multiplex PCR; TCRdb stores in-frame clones only, minus some. Among hundreds of thousands of clones listed, 87% were seen once. This CDR3 is 14 amino acids long. With V trimmed by 4 bases and J by 6 bases, 8 bases remained unmatched. The germline CDR1 and CDR2 sequences are SGHRS and YFSETQ. This TCR was sampled from a man aged 18 to 29 in good health and CMV-seronegative. The material sequenced was PBMCs. V usage is TRBV5-1 and J usage is TRBJ2-7; the match to TRBD1 covers 9 bases. The CDR3: CASSPAGTGSEQYF. The CDR3 DNA reads as TGCGCCAGCAGCCCGGCCGGGACAGGGAGCGAGCAGTACTTC.